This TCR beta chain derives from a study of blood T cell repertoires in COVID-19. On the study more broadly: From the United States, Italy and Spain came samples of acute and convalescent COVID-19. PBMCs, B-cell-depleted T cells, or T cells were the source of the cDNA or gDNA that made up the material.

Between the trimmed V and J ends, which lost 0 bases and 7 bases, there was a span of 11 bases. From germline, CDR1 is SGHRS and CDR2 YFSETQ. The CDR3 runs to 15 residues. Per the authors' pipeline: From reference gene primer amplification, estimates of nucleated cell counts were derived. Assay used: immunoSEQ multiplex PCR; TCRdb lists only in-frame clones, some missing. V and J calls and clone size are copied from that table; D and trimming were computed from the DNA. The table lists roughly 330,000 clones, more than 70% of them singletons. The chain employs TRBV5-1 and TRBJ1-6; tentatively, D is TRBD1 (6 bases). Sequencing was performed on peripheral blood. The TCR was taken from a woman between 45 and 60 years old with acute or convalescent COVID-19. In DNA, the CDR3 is TGCGCCAGCAGCTTGGACGGACAGCAAAATTCACCCCTCCACTTT. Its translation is CASSLDGQQNSPLHF.